Listed below are T cell receptor beta chains from one sample, sequenced in a study of T cell repertoires in cytomegalovirus infection. MiXCR, applied by TCRdb to the reads, yields one record per CDR3 protein. This table has roughly 990,000 distinct CDR3 sequences, around 32% appearing once. Antigens for these TCRs are unknown. The sequences come from cultured CD8+ T cells from PBMCs, collected from culture after CMV antigen stimulation. The receptors shown here come from a human donor in good health (CMV status not recorded). Some clones in this sample may be carry-over from other donors' samples. CDR3s include the opening cysteine and the closing phenylalanine or tryptophan.

V gene	CDR3 length	J gene	CDR3 protein
TRBV14	12	TRBJ2-5	CASSQDGGTQYF
TRBV18	16	TRBJ2-3	CASSEPREVSTDTQYF
TRBV2	16	TRBJ2-2	CASRARDRTNTGELFF
TRBV7-6	16	TRBJ1-1	CASSLEGGRVNTEAFF
TRBV20-1	13	TRBJ1-1	CSARPPSGTEAFF
TRBV7-6	15	TRBJ2-5	CASSLAVQGVETQYF
TRBV7-9	16	TRBJ2-7	CASSFGGAVGIYEQYF
TRBV7-9	14	TRBJ2-7	CASSPYLGDYEQYF
TRBV28	16	TRBJ2-2	CASSYGLAGATGELFF
TRBV28	13	TRBJ1-5	CAVVEFSNQPQHF
TRBV4-1	11	TRBJ1-1	CASSQDQWAFF
TRBV7-3	15	TRBJ1-2	CASSRGTAANYGYTF
TRBV6-1	16	TRBJ2-7	CASSEAKGDLSYEQYF
TRBV27	16	TRBJ1-2	CASSPLPQGVNYGYTF
TRBV7-9	14	TRBJ1-5	CASSSDRSNQPQHF
TRBV7-9	14	TRBJ2-1	CASSLTLPVHEQFF
TRBV6-5	18	TRBJ2-1	CASSYSMRGTSHYNEQFF
TRBV10-3	16	TRBJ2-3	CAISEGSSGETDTQYF
TRBV6-6	15	TRBJ1-2	CASTADRGPLNGYTF
TRBV6-6	16	TRBJ1-2	CACSSDRGVTNYGYTF
TRBV5-1	18	TRBJ1-3	CASSLRDSNIYFGNTIYF
TRBV25-1	13	TRBJ1-2	CASTAGRNYGYTF
TRBV6-1	15	TRBJ1-2	CASSGTGDPNYGYTF
TRBV27	15	TRBJ2-7	CASSLWTGAGYEQYF
TRBV7-6	15	TRBJ2-1	CASSAATRGYNEQFF
TRBV7-6	13	TRBJ1-4	CASSSSGGEKLFF
TRBV7-9	16	TRBJ2-2	CASTLAGGDDTGELFF
TRBV5-6	14	TRBJ2-5	CASRGTGAFKTQYF
TRBV10-3	13	TRBJ2-5	CAISPTGEETQYF
TRBV19	15	TRBJ1-2	CASSPEGQGTRGYTF
TRBV2	14	TRBJ1-1	CASEGQLGNTEAFF
TRBV6-5	16	TRBJ1-2	CASSLTSTLADYGYTF
TRBV10-3	15	TRBJ1-5	CAISLRTALAQPQHF
TRBV7-9	14	TRBJ2-7	CASTTTEGAYEQYF
TRBV5-1	14	TRBJ2-3	CASSFSRYTDTQYF
TRBV12-3/TRBV12-4	19	TRBJ2-5	CASSYKSRLAGGPPETQYF
TRBV28	13	TRBJ1-2	CASSEPSNYGYTF
TRBV12-3/TRBV12-4	15	TRBJ2-5	CASSQDRLYQETQYF
TRBV12-3/TRBV12-4	15	TRBJ1-2	CASKRGAQAYYGYTF